This TCR beta chain was sequenced during a study of blood T cell repertoires in COVID-19. CDR3 length: 15 residues. V shed 9 bases, J shed 2 bases, and the junction held 8 bases outside the gene matches. Germline CDR1 reads SNHLY; CDR2 reads FYNNEI. How the authors handled the data: From reference gene primer amplification, estimates of nucleated cell counts were derived. The assay was immunoSEQ multiplex PCR, and TCRdb's table has in-frame clones only and misses some. V, J and clone size derive from that table, while D and trimming were established from the DNA sequence. The data hold more than 100,000 clones, with approximately 89% observed a single time.

Sequencing was done on a sample of peripheral blood. This clonotype originated in an elderly woman in a cohort sampled during active COVID-19. The rearrangement links TRBV2 to TRBJ2-2, with 8 bases that match TRBD1. The CDR3: CARDRGGINTGELFF. CDR3 DNA sequence: TGTGCCAGAGACAGGGGCGGGATCAACACCGGGGAGCTGTTTTTT.